The entry that follows covers one T cell receptor beta chain sequence. Assay: immunoSEQ multiplex PCR; the TCRdb copy retains only in-frame clones and omits some. Of roughly 250,000 clones in the sample, roughly 84% were seen once. The data originate from a study of blood T cell repertoires in COVID-19. In the study overall: The study drew acute and convalescent COVID-19 samples from the United States, Italy and Spain.

The V gene's germline CDR1 is GTSNPN and CDR2 SVGIG (reference sequence). Trimming removed 2 bases from V and 3 bases from J; junction bases left unmatched: 7. This CDR3 comprises 14 residues. Material for sequencing was peripheral blood. The chain recombines TRBV30 with TRBJ2-7, with TRBD1 identical over 7 bases. This clonotype was sampled from a woman in her thirties or forties who had recovered from COVID-19. CDR3 nucleotides: TGTGCCTGGAGTTTGCAACAGGGGAGCTACGAGCAGTACTTC. It is translated as CAWSLQQGSYEQYF.